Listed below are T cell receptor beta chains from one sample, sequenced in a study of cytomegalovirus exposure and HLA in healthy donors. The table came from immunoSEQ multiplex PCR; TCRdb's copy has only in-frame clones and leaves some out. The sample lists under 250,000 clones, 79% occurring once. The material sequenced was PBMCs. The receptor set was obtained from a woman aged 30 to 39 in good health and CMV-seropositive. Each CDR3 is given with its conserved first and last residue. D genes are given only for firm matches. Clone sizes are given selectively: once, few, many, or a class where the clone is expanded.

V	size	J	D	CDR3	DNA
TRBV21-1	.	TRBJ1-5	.	CATSWAKHNQPQHF	TGTGCCACCTCTTGGGCCAAGCACAATCAGCCCCAGCATTTT
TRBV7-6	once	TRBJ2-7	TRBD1	CATQGDSSYEQYF	TGTGCCACCCAGGGGGATAGCTCCTACGAGCAGTACTTC
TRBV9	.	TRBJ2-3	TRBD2	CASSRGGAAGGTDTQYF	TGTGCCAGCAGCCGCGGGGGGGCGGCGGGGGGCACAGATACGCAGTATTTT
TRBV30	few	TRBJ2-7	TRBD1	CASGTGGYEQYF	TGTGCTTCCGGGACAGGGGGCTACGAGCAGTACTTC
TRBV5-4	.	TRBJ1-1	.	CASSLGPGTEAFF	TGTGCCAGCAGCTTGGGCCCGGGCACTGAAGCTTTCTTT
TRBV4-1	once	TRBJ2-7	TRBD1	CASSQPTGKGYEQYF	TGCGCCAGCAGCCAACCGACAGGGAAGGGTTACGAGCAGTACTTC
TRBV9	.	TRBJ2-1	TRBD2	CASSPRQAGDSNEQFF	TGTGCCAGCAGCCCACGACAAGCGGGAGACTCAAATGAGCAGTTCTTC
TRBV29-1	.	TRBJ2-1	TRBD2	CSVEDGRGHEQFF	TGCAGCGTTGAAGACGGGAGGGGCCATGAGCAGTTCTTC
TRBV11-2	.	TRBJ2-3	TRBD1	CASSLGTGHTDTQYF	TGTGCCAGCAGCTTAGGGACAGGGCACACAGATACGCAGTATTTT
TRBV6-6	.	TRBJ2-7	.	CASSYGAQYEQYF	TGTGCCAGCAGTTACGGGGCTCAATACGAGCAGTACTTC
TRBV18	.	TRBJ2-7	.	CASSPLTENEQYF	TGTGCCAGCTCACCTTTAACTGAAAACGAGCAGTACTTC
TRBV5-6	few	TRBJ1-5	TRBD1	CASSLGQGGQPQHF	TGTGCCAGCAGCTTAGGACAGGGTGGTCAGCCCCAGCATTTT
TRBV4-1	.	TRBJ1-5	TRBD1	CASRPGQNSNQPQHF	TGCGCCAGCAGACCGGGACAGAATAGCAATCAGCCCCAGCATTTT
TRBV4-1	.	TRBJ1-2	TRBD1	CASSQQGGFYGYTF	TGCGCCAGCAGCCAGCAGGGGGGATTCTATGGCTACACCTTC
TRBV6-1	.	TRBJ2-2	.	CASSLPSTGELFF	TGTGCCAGCAGTTTACCGAGCACCGGGGAGCTGTTTTTT
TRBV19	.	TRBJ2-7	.	CASSIQQGSHEQYF	TGTGCCAGTAGTATTCAACAGGGATCCCACGAGCAGTACTTC
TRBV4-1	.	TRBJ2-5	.	CASSLWTGETQYF	TGCGCCAGCAGCCTCTGGACTGGAGAGACCCAGTACTTC
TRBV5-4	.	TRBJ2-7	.	CASKGDSYEQYF	TGTGCCAGCAAAGGAGATTCCTACGAGCAGTACTTC
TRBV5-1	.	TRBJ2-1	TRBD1	CASSYGTGDNEQFF	TGCGCCAGCAGCTACGGGACAGGGGACAATGAGCAGTTCTTC
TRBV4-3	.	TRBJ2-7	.	CASSQDHPSLFYEQYF	TGCGCCAGCAGCCAAGATCACCCTAGTCTCTTTTACGAGCAGTACTTC
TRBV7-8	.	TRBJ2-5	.	CASSYTGRRKETQYF	TGTGCCAGCAGTTATACAGGGCGCCGAAAAGAGACCCAGTACTTC
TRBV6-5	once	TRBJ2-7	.	CASSPDRPSYEQYF	TGTGCCAGCAGCCCCGACAGACCATCCTACGAGCAGTACTTC
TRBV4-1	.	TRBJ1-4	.	CASSRAGGVETNEKLFF	TGCGCCAGCAGCCGAGCCGGAGGGGTGGAAACTAATGAAAAACTGTTTTTT
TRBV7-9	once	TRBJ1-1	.	CASSFPTTGIEAFF	TGTGCCAGCAGCTTTCCGACTACGGGGATTGAAGCTTTCTTT
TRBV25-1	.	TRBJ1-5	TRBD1	CASSDRTGGQPQHF	TGTGCCAGCAGTGACCGGACAGGGGGTCAGCCCCAGCATTTT
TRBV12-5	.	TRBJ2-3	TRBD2	CAIGRGVAPDTQYF	TGTGCTATTGGCCGGGGGGTTGCCCCAGATACGCAGTATTTT
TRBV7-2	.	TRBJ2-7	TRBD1	CASSFPGQGQLYEQYF	TGTGCCAGCAGCTTCCCAGGACAGGGCCAACTCTACGAGCAGTACTTC
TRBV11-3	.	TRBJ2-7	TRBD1	CASSAYHTRQGKNEQYF	TGTGCCAGCAGCGCTTACCACACCCGACAGGGTAAAAACGAGCAGTACTTC
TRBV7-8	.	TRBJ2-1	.	CASSLGAQGYNEQFF	TGTGCCAGCAGCTTGGGGGCACAGGGTTACAATGAGCAGTTCTTC
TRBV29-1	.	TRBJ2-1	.	CSARRAGTNEQFF	TGCAGCGCCCGGAGGGCGGGGACCAATGAGCAGTTCTTC
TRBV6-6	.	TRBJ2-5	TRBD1	CASSMGDRGKQEAQYF	TGTGCCAGCAGTATGGGGGACAGGGGGAAACAAGAGGCCCAGTACTTC
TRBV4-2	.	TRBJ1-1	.	CASSQDQLTTEAFF	TGTGCCAGCAGCCAAGATCAGTTAACGACTGAAGCTTTCTTT
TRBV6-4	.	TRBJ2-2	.	CASRGQLNTGELFF	TGTGCCAGCAGAGGACAACTGAACACCGGGGAGCTGTTTTTT
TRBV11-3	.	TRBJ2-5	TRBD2	CASSLGGGVYQETQYF	TGTGCCAGCAGCTTAGGGGGGGGAGTCTACCAAGAGACCCAGTACTTC
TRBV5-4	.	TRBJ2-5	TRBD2	CASSRTGAGRRETQYF	TGTGCCAGCAGCCGGACCGGAGCGGGGAGGCGAGAGACCCAGTACTTC
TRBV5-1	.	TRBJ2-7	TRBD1	CASSRSTGGFSEQYF	TGCGCCAGCAGTCGTTCGACAGGGGGCTTTTCCGAGCAGTACTTC
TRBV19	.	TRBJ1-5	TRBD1	CATRSGQGVNQPQHF	TGTGCCACCCGATCCGGACAGGGCGTAAATCAGCCCCAGCATTTT
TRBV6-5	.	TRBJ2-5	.	CASLRGETQYF	TGTGCCAGCCTGCGAGGGGAGACCCAGTACTTC
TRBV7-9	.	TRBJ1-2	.	CASRPGWAFVSGYTF	TGTGCCAGCAGGCCTGGGTGGGCGTTCGTAAGTGGCTACACCTTC
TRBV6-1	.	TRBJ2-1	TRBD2	CASRGLAGAYNEQFF	TGTGCCAGCAGGGGACTAGCGGGGGCTTACAATGAGCAGTTCTTC
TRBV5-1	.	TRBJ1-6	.	CASMARPADSPLHF	TGCGCCAGCATGGCGAGGCCGGCAGATTCACCCCTCCACTTT
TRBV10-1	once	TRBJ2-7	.	CALQDPHEQYF	TGCGCCCTACAGGACCCCCACGAGCAGTACTTC
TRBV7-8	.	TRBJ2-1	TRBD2	CASSLVAASGSLSDEQFF	TGTGCCAGCAGCTTAGTAGCGGCTAGCGGGAGTCTTTCGGATGAGCAGTTCTTC
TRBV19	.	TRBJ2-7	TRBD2	CASSIFFGDYYEQYF	TGTGCCAGTAGTATCTTTTTCGGGGACTACTACGAGCAGTACTTC